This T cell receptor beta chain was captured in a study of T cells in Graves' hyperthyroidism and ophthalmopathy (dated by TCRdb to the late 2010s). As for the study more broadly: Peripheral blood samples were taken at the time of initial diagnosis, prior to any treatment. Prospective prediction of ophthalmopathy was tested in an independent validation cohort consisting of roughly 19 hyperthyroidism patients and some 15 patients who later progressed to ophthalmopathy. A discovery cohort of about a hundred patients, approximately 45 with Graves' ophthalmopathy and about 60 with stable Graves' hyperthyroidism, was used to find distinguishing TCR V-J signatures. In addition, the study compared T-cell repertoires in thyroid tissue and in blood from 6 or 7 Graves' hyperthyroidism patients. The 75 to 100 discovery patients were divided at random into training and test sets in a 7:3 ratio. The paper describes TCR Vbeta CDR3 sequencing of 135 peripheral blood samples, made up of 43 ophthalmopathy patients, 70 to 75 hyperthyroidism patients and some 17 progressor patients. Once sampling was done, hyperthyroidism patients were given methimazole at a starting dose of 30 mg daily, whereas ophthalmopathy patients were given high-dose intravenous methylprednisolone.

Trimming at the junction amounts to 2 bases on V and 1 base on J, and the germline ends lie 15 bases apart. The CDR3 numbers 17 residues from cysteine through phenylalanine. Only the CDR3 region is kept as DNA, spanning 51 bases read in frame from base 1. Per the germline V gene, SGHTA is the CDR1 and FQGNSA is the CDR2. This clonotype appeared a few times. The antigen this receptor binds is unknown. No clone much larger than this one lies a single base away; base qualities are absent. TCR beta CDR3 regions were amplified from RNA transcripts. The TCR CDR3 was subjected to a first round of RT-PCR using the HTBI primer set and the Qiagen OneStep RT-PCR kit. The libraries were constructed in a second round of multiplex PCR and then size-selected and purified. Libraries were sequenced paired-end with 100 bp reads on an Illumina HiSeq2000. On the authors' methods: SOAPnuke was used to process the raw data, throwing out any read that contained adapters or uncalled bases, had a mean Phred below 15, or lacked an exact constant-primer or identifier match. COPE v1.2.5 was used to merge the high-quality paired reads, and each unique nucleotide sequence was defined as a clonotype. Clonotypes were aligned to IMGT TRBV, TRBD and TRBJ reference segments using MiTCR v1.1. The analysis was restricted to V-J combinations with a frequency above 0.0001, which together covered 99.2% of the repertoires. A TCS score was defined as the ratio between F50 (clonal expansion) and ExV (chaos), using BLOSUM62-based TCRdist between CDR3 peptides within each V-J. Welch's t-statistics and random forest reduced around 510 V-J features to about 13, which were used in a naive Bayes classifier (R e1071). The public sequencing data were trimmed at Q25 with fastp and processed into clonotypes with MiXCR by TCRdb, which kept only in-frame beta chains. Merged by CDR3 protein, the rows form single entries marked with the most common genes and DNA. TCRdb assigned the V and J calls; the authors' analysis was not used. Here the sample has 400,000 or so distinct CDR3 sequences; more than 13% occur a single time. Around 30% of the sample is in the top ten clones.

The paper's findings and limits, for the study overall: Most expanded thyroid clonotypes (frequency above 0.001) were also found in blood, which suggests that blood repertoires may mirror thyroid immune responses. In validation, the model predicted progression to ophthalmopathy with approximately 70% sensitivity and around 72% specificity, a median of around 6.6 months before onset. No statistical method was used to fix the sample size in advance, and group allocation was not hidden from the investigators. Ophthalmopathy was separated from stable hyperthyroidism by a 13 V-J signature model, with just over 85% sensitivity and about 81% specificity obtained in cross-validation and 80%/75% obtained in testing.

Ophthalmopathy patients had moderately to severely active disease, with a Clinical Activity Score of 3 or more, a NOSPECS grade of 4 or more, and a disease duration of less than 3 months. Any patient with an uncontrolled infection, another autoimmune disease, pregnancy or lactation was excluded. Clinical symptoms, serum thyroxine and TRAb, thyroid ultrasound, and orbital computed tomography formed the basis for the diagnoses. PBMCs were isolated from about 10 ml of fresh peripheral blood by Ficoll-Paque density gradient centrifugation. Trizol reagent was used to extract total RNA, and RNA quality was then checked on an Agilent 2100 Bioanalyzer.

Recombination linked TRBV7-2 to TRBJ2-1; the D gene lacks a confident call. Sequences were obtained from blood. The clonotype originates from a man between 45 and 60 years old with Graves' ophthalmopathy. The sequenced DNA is TGTGCCAGCAGCTTATATTGGGTACGAAGGTCCTACAATGAGCAGTTCTTC. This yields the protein CASSLYWVRRSYNEQFF.